This T cell receptor (beta chain) was obtained from a study of blood T cell repertoires in COVID-19. About the study: Samples came from the United States, Italy and Spain, spanning acute and convalescent COVID-19. Sources were T cells, B-cell-depleted T cells, or PBMCs; the material itself was cDNA or gDNA.

In the original processing: Scientists estimated how many nucleated cells there were by amplifying reference gene primers. Some clones are missing from TCRdb's copy, which holds only in-frame ones; the method was immunoSEQ multiplex PCR. V, J and clone size are taken as reported in that table, and D and trimming were inferred from the DNA itself. The table includes around 200,000 clones, approximately 87% detected once. This CDR3 spans 13 amino acids. The ends lost 3 bases at V and 4 bases at J; junction bases unmatched: 2. From germline, CDR1 is KGHSH and CDR2 LQKENI. The TCR comes from a man aged 65 to 79 with active or convalescent COVID-19. The sample taken for sequencing was peripheral blood. This chain links TRBV18 with TRBJ1-2; TRBD1 aligns across 7 bases. CDR3: CASSPPGGYGYTF. CDR3 bases: TGTGCCAGCTCACCTCCAGGGGGCTATGGCTACACCTTC.